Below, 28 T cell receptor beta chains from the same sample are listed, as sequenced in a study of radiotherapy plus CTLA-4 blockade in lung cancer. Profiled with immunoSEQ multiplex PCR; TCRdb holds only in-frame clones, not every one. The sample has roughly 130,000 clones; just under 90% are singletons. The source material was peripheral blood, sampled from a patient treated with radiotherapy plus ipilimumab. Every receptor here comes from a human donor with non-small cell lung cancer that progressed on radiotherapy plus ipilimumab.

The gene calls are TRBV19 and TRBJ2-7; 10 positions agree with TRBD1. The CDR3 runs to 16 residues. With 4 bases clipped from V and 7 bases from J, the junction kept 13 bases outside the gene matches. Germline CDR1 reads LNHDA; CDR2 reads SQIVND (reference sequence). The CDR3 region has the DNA TGTGCCAGTAGTAAGGGGACAGGGGATTATCCTAGAGAGCAGTACTTC. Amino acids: CASSKGTGDYPREQYF.

CDR3 sequence reads: CASSQLSGTIYNEQFF. The CDR3 nucleotides read TGTGCCAGCAGCCAACTCTCTGGGACTATCTACAATGAGCAGTTCTTC. This chain uses TRBV11-2 with TRBJ2-1, with TRBD2 matching 7 bases. Looked up from germline, CDR1 is SGHAT and CDR2 is FQNNGV. With 5 bases clipped from V and 3 bases from J, the junction kept 10 bases outside the gene matches. CDR3 length: 16 residues.

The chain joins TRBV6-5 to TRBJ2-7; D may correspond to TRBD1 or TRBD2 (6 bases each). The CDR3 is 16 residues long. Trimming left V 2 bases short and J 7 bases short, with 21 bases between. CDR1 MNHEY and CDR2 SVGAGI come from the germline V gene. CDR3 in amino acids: CASSYPVGAGGQEQYF. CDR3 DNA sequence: TGTGCCAGCAGTTACCCGGTTGGGGCCGGGGGACAAGAGCAGTACTTC.

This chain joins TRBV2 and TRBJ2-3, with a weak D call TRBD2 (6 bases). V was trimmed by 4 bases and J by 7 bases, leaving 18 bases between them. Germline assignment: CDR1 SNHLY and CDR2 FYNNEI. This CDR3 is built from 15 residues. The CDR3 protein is CASSVERGRDYTQYF. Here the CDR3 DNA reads TGTGCCAGCAGTGTGGAACGAGGGCGGGATTATACGCAGTATTTT.

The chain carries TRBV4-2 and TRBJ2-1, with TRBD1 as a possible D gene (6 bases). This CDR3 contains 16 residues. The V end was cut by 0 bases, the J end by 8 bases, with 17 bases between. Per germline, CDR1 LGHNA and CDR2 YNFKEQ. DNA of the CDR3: TGTGCCAGCAGCCAAGAAGTACGTGTATGGACAGATGAGCAGTTCTTC. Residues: CASSQEVRVWTDEQFF.

The CDR3 loop is CAISESLAGGFSRTDTQYF. CDR3 sequence (DNA): TGTGCCATCAGTGAGTCACTAGCGGGAGGGTTCTCCCGCACAGATACGCAGTATTTT. The chain combines TRBV10-3 with TRBJ2-3, with 13 bases identical to TRBD2. Germline V gene sequence: CDR1 ENHRY, CDR2 SYGVKD. The CDR3 runs to 19 residues. V was pared by 0 bases and J by 1 base, with 7 bases of the junction left unmatched.

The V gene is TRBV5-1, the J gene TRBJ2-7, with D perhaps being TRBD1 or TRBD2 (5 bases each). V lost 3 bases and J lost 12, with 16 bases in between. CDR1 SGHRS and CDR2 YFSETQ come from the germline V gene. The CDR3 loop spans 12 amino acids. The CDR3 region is CASSSDRDPRYF. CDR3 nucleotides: TGCGCCAGCAGCTCGGACCGGGACCCAAGGTACTTC.

Here the CDR3 DNA reads TGTGCCAGTACTCCCGACGGGCTGTTCTTCTCTGGAAACACCATATATTTT. Amino acids: CASTPDGLFFSGNTIYF. The rearrangement uses TRBV19 and TRBJ1-3; no clear D. From germline, CDR1 is LNHDA and CDR2 SQIVND (reference sequence). The CDR3 is made up of 17 amino acids. V shed 7 bases and J shed 0 bases, with 19 bases lying between them.

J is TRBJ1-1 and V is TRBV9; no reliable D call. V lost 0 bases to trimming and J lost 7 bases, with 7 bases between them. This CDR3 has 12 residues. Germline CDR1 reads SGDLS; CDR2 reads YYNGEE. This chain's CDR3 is CASSVAEGEAFF. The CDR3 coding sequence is TGTGCCAGCAGCGTAGCTGAAGGTGAAGCTTTCTTT. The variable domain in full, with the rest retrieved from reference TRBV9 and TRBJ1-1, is DSGVTQTPKHLITATGQRVTLRCSPRSGDLSVYWYQQSLDQGLQFLIQYYNGEERAKGNILERFSAQQFPDLHSELNLSSLELGDSALYFCASSVAEGEAFFGQGTRLTVV.

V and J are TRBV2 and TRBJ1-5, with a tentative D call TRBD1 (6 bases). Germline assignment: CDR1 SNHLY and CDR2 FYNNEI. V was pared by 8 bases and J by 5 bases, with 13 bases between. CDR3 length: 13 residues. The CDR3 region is CASQRGVDQPQHF. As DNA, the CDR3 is TGTGCCAGCCAAAGGGGGGTTGATCAGCCCCAGCATTTT.

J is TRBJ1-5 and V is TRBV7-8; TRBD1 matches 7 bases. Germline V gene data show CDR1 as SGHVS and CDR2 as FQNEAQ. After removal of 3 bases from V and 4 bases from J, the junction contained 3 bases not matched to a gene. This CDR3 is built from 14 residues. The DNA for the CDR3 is TGTGCCAGCAGCTTGGCAGGGGGTAATCAGCCCCAGCATTTT. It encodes CASSLAGGNQPQHF.

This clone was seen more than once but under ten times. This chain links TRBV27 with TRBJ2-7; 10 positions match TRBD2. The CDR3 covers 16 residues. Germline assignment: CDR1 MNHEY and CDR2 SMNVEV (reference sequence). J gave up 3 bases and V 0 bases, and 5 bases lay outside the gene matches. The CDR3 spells CASSLSEPSGGYEQYF. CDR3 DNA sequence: TGTGCCAGCAGTTTATCAGAGCCTAGCGGGGGCTACGAGCAGTACTTC.

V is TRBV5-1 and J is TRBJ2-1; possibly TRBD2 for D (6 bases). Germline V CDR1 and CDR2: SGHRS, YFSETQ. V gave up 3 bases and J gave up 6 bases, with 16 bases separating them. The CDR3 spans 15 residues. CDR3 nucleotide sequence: TGCGCCAGCAGCTCTGGGACTCCCGGGGTCAATGAGCAGTTCTTC. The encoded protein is CASSSGTPGVNEQFF.

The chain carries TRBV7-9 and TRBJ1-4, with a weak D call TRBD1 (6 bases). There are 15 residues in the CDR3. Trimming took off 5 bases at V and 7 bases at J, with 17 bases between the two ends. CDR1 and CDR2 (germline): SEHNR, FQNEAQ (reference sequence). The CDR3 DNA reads TGTGCCAGCAGCCGGGAGGGGGGGCGTGTTGAAAAACTGTTTTTT. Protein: CASSREGGRVEKLFF.

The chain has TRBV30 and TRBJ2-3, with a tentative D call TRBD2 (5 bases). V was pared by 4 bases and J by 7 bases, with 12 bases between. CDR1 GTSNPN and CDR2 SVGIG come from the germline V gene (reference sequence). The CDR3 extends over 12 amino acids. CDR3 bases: TGTGCCTGGATCGGGATCGGATATACGCAGTATTTT. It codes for CAWIGIGYTQYF.

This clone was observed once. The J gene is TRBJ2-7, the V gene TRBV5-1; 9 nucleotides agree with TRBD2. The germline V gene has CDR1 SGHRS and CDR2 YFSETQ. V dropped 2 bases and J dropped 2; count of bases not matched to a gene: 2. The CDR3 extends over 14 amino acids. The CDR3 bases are TGCGCCAGCAGCTTCTTAGCGGGAGCCTACGAGCAGTACTTC. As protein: CASSFLAGAYEQYF.

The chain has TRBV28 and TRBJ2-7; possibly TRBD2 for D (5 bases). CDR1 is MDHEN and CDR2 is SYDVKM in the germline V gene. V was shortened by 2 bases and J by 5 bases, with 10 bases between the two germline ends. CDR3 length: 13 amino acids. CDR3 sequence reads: CASSLPSGNEQYF. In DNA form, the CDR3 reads TGTGCCAGCAGTTTACCCTCGGGGAACGAGCAGTACTTC.

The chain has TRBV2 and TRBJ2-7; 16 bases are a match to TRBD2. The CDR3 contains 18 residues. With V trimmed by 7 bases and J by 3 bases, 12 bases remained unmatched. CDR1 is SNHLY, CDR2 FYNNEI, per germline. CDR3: CASTLDGTSGRALYEQYF. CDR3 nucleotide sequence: TGTGCCAGCACCTTAGACGGGACTAGCGGGAGGGCCCTCTACGAGCAGTACTTC.

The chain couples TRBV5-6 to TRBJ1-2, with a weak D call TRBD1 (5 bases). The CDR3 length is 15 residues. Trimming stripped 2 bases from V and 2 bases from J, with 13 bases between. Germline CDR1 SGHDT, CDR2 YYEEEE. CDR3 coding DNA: TGTGCCAGCAGCTTTCTAGACAGAATAAACTATGGCTACACCTTC. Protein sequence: CASSFLDRINYGYTF.

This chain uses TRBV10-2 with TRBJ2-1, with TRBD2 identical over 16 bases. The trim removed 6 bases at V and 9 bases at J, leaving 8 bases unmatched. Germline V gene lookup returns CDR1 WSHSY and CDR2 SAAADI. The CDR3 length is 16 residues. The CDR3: CASRAGTSGRASEQFF. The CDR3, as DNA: TGCGCCAGCAGAGCCGGGACTAGCGGGAGGGCCAGTGAGCAGTTCTTC.

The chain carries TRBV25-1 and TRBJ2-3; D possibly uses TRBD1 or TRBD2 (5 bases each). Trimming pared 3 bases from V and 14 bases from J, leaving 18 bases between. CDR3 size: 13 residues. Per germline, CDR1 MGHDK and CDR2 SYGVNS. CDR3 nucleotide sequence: TGTGCCAGCAGTGACTACGCGGGCGGAAGGGGGTATTTT. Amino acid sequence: CASSDYAGGRGYF.

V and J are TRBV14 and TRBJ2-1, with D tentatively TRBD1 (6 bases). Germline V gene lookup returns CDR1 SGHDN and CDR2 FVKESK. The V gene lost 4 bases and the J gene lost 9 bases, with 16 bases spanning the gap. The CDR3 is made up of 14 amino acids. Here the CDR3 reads CASSRSPQGGEQFF. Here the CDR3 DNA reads TGTGCCAGCAGCCGATCTCCCCAAGGGGGTGAGCAGTTCTTC. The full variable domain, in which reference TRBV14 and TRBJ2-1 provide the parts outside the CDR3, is EAGVTQFPSHSVIEKGQTVTLRCDPISGHDNLYWYRRVMGKEIKFLLHFVKESKQDESGMPNNRFLAERTGGTYSTLKVQPAELEDSGVYFCASSRSPQGGEQFFGPGTRLTVL.

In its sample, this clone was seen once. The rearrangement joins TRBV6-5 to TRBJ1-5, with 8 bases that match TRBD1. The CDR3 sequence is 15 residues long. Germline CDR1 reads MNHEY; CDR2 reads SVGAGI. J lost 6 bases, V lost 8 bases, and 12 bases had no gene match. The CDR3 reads CASLPIDRGSQPQHF. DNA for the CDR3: TGTGCCAGCCTTCCCATAGACAGGGGAAGTCAGCCCCAGCATTTT.

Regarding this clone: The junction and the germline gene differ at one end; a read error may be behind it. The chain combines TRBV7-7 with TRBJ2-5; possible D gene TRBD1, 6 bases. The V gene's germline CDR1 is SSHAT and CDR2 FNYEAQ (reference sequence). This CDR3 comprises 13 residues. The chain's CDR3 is CASSLARGETQYF. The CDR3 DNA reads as TGTGCTAGCAGCTTAGCCAGGGGAGAGACCCAGTACTTC.

The CDR3 reads CSVRPGTHEQYF. The CDR3 nucleotides read TGCAGCGTTAGACCAGGGACCCACGAGCAGTACTTC. The chain is built from TRBV29-1 and TRBJ2-7; tentatively, D is TRBD1 or TRBD2 (5 bases each). V was cut by 5 bases and J by 5 bases, with 13 bases left in between. The germline V gene has CDR1 SQVTM and CDR2 ANQGSEA. The CDR3 contains 12 residues.

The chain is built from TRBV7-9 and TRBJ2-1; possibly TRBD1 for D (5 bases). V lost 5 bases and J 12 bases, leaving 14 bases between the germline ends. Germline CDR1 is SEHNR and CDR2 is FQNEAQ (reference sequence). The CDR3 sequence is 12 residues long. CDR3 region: CASSLQGSRQFF. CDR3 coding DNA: TGTGCCAGCAGCCTTCAGGGTTCTCGGCAGTTCTTC.

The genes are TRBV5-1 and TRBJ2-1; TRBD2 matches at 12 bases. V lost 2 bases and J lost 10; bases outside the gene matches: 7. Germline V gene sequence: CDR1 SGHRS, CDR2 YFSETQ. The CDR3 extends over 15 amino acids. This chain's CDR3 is CASSLRLAGEREQFF. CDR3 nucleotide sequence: TGCGCCAGCAGCTTACGACTAGCGGGAGAACGGGAGCAGTTCTTC.

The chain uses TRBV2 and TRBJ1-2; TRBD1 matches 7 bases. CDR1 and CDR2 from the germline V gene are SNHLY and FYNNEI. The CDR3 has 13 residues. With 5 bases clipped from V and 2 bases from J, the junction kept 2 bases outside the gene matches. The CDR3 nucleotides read TGTGCCAGCAGTTCGACAGGGAACTATGGCTACACCTTC. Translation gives CASSSTGNYGYTF.